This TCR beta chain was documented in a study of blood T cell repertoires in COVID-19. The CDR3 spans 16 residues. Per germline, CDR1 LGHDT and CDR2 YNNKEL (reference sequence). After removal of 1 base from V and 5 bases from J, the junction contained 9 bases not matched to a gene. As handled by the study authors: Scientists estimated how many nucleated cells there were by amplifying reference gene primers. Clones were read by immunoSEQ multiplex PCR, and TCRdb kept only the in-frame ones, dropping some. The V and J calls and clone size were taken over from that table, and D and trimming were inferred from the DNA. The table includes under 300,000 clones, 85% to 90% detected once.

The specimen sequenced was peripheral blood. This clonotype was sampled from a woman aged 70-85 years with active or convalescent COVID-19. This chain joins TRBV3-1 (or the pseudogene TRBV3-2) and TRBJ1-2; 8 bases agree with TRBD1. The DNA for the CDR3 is TGTGCCAGCAGCCAAGGCCAGGGGGCCCCGTTTTATGGCTACACCTTC. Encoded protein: CASSQGQGAPFYGYTF.